This T cell receptor beta chain is from a study of beta chain features in type 1 diabetes. This CDR3 region has 15 residues. The trim removed 3 bases at V and 1 base at J, leaving 5 bases unmatched. Germline lookup yields CDR1 SGHDT and CDR2 YYEEEE. Every isolated RNA sample was fully reverse transcribed, so sequencing captured expressed TCRB transcripts. Only in-frame clones appear in the TCRdb table, and some are missing; sequencing was by immunoSEQ multiplex PCR. This table holds some 410,000 clones, 11% to 15% found once. Sequences were obtained from naive CD4+ T cells from blood. V usage is TRBV5-6 and J usage is TRBJ2-5; TRBD1 matches at 8 bases. This clonotype was sampled from a man aged 25 to 40 in good health. CDR3: CASSSGQGLQETQYF. CDR3 bases: TGTGCCAGCAGCTCAGGACAGGGCCTCCAAGAGACCCAGTACTTC.